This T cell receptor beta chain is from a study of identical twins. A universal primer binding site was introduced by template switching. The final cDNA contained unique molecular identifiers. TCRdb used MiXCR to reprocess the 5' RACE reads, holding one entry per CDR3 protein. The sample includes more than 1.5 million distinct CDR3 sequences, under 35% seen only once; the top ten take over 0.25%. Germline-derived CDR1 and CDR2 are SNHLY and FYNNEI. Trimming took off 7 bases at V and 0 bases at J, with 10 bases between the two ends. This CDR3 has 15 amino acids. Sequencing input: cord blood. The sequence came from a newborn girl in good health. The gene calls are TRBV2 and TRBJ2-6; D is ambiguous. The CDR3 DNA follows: TGTGCCAGCACTATGGAGTCCTCTGGGGCCAACGTCCTGACTTTC. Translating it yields CASTMESSGANVLTF.